This T cell receptor beta chain was obtained from a study of PD-1 blockade in classical Hodgkin lymphoma. Sequencing was performed with immunoSEQ multiplex PCR; in TCRdb, only in-frame clones are kept and a portion is missing. The sample lists some 90,000 clones; around 90% were seen once. All patients experienced relapse after autologous stem cell transplantation, and brentuximab vedotin exposure was variable. The CDR3 consists of 14 residues. Trimming at V came to 6 bases and at J to 6 bases, leaving 9 bases not matched to a gene. Germline CDR1 is MNHEY and CDR2 is SVGAGI. The V gene is TRBV6-5, the J gene TRBJ1-2, with 8 bases lining up with TRBD1. This specimen consisted of peripheral blood mononuclear cells (PBMCs), obtained before the second cycle of nivolumab. The TCR sequence derives from a human donor with classical Hodgkin lymphoma. For the CDR3, the DNA is TGTGCCAGCAGCGCGACCCAGGGACAGGATGGCTACACCTTC. It translates to CASSATQGQDGYTF.